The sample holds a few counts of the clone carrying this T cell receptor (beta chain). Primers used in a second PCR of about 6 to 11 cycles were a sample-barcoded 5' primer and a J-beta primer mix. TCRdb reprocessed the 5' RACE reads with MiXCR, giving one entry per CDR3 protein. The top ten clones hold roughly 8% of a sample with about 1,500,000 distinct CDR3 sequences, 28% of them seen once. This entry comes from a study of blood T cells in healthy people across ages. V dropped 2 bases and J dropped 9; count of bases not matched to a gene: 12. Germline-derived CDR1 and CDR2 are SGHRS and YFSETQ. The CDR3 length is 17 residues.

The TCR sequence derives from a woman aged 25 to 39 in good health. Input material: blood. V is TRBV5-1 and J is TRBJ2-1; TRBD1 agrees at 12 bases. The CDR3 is CASSFDRRGQGASEQFF. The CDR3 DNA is TGCGCCAGCAGCTTTGATCGCCGGGGACAGGGGGCGAGTGAGCAGTTCTTC.